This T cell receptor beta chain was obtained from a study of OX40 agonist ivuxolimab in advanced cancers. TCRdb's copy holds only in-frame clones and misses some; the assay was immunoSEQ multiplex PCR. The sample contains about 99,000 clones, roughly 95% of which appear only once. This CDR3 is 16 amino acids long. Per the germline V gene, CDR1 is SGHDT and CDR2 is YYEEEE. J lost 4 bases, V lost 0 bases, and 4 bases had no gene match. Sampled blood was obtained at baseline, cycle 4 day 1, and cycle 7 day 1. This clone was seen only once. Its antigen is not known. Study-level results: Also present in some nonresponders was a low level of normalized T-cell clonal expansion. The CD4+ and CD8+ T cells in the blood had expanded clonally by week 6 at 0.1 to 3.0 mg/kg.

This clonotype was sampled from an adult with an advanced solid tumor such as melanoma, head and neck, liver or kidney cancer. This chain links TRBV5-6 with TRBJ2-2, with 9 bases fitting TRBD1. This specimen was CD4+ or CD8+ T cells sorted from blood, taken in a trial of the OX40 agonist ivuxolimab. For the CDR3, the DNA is TGTGCCAGCAGCTTGGTAGGGACAGGGTCCACCGGGGAGCTGTTTTTT. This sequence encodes CASSLVGTGSTGELFF. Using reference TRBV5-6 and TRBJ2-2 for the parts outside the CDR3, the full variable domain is DAGVTQSPTHLIKTRGQQVTLRCSPKSGHDTVSWYQQALGQGPQFIFQYYEEEERQRGNFPDRFSGHQFPNYSSELNVNALLLGDSALYLCASSLVGTGSTGELFFGEGSRLTVL.